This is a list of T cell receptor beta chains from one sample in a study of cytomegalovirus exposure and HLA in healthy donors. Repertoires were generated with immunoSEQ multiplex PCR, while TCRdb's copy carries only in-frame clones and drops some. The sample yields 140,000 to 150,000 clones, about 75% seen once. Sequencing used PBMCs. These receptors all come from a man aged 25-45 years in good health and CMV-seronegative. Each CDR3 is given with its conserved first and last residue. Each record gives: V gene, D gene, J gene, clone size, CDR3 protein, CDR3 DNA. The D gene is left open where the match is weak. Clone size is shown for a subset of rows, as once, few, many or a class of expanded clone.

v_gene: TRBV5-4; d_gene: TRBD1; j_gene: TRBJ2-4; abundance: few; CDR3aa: CASSFGQGDSNIQYF; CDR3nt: TGTGCCAGCAGCTTTGGACAGGGTGATTCAAACATTCAGTACTTC
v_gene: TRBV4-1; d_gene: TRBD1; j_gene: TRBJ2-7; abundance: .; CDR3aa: CASSHADRGGEQYF; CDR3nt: TGCGCCAGCAGCCATGCGGACAGGGGAGGCGAGCAGTACTTC
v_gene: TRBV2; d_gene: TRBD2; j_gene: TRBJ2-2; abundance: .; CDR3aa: CASGAGGHDTGELFF; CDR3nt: TGTGCCAGCGGGGCGGGGGGGCATGACACCGGGGAGCTGTTTTTT
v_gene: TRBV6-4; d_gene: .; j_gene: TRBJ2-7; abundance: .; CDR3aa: CASSDPLGVGVSYEQYF; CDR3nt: TGTGCCAGCAGTGACCCCCTAGGTGTAGGGGTGTCTTACGAGCAGTACTTC
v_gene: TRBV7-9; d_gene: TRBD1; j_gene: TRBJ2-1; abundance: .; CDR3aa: CASTRGPNEQFF; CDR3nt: TGTGCCAGCACGAGGGGGCCCAATGAGCAGTTCTTC
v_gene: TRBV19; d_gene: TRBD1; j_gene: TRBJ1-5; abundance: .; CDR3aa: CASSPRDRFPQPQHF; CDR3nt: TGTGCCAGTAGTCCCCGGGACAGGTTTCCCCAGCCCCAGCATTTT
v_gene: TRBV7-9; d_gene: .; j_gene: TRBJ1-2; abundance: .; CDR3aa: CASSLGTGKDGYTF; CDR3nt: TGTGCCAGCAGCTTAGGGACCGGGAAGGATGGCTACACCTTC
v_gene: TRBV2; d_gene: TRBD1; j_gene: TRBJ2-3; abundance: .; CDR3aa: CARTSGTGLTDTQYF; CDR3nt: TGTGCCAGGACCTCCGGGACAGGGTTGACAGATACGCAGTATTTT
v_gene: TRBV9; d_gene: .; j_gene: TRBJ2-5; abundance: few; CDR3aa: CASSPGGGRGRETQYF; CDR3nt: TGTGCCAGCAGCCCGGGGGGCGGCCGAGGGAGGGAGACCCAGTACTTC
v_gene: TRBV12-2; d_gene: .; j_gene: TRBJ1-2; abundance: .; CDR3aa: CASRFGYTPGRLTGFYGYTF; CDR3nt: TGTGCAAGTCGCTTTGGGTATACCCCAGGGCGGCTTACTGGATTCTATGGCTACACCTTC
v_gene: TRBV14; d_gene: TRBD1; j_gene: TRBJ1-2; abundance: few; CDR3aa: CASSQITGDYGYTF; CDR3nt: TGTGCCAGCAGCCAAATAACAGGGGACTATGGCTACACCTTC
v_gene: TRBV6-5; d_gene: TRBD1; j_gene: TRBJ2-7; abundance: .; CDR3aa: CASSKQGSAYEQYF; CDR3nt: TGTGCCAGCAGTAAACAGGGGTCCGCCTACGAGCAGTACTTC
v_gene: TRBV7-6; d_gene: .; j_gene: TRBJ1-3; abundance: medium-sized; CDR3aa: CASSLGPGDPGNTIYF; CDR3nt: TGTGCCAGCAGCTTAGGCCCGGGGGATCCTGGAAACACCATATATTTT
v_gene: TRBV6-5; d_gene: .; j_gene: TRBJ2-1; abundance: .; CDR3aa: CASYRGWGNEQFF; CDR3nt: TGTGCCAGCTATCGGGGGTGGGGCAATGAGCAGTTCTTC
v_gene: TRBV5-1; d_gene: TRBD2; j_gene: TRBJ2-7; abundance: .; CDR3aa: CASSSSGRAYEQYF; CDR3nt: TGCGCCAGCAGCAGCAGCGGGAGGGCCTACGAGCAGTACTTC
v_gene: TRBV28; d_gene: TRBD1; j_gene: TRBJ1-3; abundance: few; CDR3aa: CASSPRTGYSGNTIYF; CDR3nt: TGTGCCAGCAGTCCACGGACAGGGTACTCTGGAAACACCATATATTTT
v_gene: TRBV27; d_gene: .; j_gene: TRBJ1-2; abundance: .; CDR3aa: CASSLGLQYGYTF; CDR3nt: TGTGCCAGCAGTTTAGGACTGCAATATGGCTACACCTTC
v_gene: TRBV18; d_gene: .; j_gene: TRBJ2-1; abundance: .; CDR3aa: CASSPTAGSTYNEQFF; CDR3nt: TGTGCCAGCTCACCTACTGCGGGGAGTACCTACAATGAGCAGTTCTTC
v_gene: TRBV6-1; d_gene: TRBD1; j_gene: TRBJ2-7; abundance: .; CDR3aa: CASSVTGAHEQYF; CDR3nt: TGTGCCAGCAGTGTCACAGGGGCTCACGAGCAGTACTTC
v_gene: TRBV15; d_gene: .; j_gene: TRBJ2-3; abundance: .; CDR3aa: CATSREDLAGDTQYF; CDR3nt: TGTGCCACCAGCAGAGAGGACTTGGCGGGAGATACGCAGTATTTT
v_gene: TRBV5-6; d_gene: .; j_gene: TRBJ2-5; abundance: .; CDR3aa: CASSLGGSAWETQYF; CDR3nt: TGTGCCAGCAGCTTGGGCGGGTCGGCGTGGGAGACCCAGTACTTC
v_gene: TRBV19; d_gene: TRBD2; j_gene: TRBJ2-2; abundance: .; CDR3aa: CASSIRTSGGSTGELFF; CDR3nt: TGTGCCAGTAGTATAAGGACTAGCGGGGGGTCCACCGGGGAGCTGTTTTTT
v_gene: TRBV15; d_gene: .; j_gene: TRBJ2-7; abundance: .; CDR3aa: CATSRDQGGREQYF; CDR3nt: TGTGCCACCAGCAGAGATCAGGGCGGTCGCGAGCAGTACTTC
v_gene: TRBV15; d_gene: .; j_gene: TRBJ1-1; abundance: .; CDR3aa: CATSGTGSMNTEAFF; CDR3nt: TGTGCCACCAGCGGTACCGGGTCCATGAACACTGAAGCTTTCTTT
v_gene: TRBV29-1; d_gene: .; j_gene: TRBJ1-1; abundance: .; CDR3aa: CSAISRAENTEAFF; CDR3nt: TGCAGCGCCATCTCCAGGGCCGAGAACACTGAAGCTTTCTTT
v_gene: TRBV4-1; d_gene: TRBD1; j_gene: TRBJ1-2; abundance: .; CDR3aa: CASSTWTGGSGYTF; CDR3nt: TGCGCCAGCAGCACATGGACAGGGGGCAGTGGCTACACCTTC
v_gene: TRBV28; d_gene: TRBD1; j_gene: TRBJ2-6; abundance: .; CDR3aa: CASRNPGGTGANGLTF; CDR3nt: TGTGCCAGCAGGAATCCAGGGGGCACTGGGGCCAACGGCCTGACTTTC
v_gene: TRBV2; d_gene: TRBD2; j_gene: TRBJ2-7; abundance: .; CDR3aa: CASSSGTIEQYF; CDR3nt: TGTGCCAGCAGTTCCGGGACTATCGAGCAGTACTTC
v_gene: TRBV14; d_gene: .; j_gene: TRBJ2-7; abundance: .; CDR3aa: CASSRESGIGYEQYF; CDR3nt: TGTGCCAGCAGCCGGGAGTCGGGGATCGGCTACGAGCAGTACTTC
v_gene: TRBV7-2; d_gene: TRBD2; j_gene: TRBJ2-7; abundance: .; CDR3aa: CASSPPGGVGYEQYF; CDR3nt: TGTGCCAGCAGCCCCCCGGGGGGTGTGGGGTACGAGCAGTACTTC
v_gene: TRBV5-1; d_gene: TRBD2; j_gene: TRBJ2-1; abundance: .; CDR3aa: CASSPAPSGREEGEQFF; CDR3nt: TGCGCCAGCAGCCCAGCGCCTAGCGGGAGGGAAGAAGGTGAGCAGTTCTTC
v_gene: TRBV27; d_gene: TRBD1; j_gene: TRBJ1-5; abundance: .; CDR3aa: CASSLGGQGYSNQPQHF; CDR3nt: TGTGCCAGCAGTTTAGGGGGACAGGGGTATAGCAATCAGCCCCAGCATTTT
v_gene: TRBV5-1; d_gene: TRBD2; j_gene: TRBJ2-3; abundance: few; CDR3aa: CASSLDVRLAGEAQYF; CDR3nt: TGCGCCAGCAGCTTGGATGTGAGACTAGCGGGAGAGGCGCAGTATTTT
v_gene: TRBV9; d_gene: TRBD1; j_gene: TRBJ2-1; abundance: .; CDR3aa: CASSLTGEAYNEQFF; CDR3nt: TGTGCCAGCAGCCTGACAGGGGAGGCCTACAATGAGCAGTTCTTC
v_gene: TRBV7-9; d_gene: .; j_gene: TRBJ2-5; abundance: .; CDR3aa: CASSSPRRLGETQYF; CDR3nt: TGTGCCAGCAGCTCTCCCCGGCGGCTTGGGGAGACCCAGTACTTC
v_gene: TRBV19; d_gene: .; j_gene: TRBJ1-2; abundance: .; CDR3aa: CASSIGRYGYTF; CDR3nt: TGTGCCAGTAGTATAGGGAGGTATGGCTACACCTTC
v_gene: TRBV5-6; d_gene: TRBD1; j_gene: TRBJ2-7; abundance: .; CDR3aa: CASSQYRGPSYEQYF; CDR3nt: TGTGCCAGCAGTCAATACAGGGGCCCCTCCTACGAGCAGTACTTC
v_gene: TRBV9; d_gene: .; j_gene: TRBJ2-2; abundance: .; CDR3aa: CASSVVGHPRGNTGELFF; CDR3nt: TGTGCCAGCAGCGTAGTGGGACATCCCCGGGGGAACACCGGGGAGCTGTTTTTT
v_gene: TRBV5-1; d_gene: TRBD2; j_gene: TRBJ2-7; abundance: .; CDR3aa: CASSTGTSGDIYEQYF; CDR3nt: TGCGCCAGCAGCACAGGGACTAGCGGGGATATCTACGAGCAGTACTTC
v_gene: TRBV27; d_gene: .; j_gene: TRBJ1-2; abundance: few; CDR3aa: CASSLEHSGAYGYTF; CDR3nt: TGTGCCAGCAGTTTAGAGCATTCAGGGGCCTATGGCTACACCTTC
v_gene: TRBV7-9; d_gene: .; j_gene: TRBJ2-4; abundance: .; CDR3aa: CASSLARVPAKNIQYF; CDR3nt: TGTGCCAGCAGCTTAGCCAGGGTACCAGCCAAAAACATTCAGTACTTC
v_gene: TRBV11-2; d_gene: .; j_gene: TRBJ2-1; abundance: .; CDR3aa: CASSLDRRNEQFF; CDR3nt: TGTGCCAGCAGCTTAGATCGTAGAAATGAGCAGTTCTTC
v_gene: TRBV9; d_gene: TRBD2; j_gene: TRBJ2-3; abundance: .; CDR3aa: CASSTLAGVDTQYF; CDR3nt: TGTGCCAGCAGCACACTAGCGGGGGTAGATACGCAGTATTTT
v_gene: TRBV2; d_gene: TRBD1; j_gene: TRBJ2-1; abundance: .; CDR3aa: CASSRQGGTYNEQFF; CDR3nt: TGTGCCAGCAGTCGACAGGGGGGGACGTACAATGAGCAGTTCTTC
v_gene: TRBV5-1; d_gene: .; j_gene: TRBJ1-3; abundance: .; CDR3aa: CASRETPAAGNTIYF; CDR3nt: TGCGCCAGCAGGGAGACGCCGGCAGCTGGAAACACCATATATTTT
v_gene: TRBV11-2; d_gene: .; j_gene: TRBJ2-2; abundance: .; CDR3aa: CASSSRTLGGTGELFF; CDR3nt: TGTGCCAGCAGCTCTCGTACCCTGGGGGGCACCGGGGAGCTGTTTTTT
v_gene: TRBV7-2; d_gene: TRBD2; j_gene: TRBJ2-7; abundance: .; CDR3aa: CASSSQSGRPYEQYF; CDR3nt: TGTGCCAGCAGCTCACAGAGCGGGAGGCCCTACGAGCAGTACTTC
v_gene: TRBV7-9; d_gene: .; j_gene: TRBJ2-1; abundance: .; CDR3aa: CASSLFASPNNEQFF; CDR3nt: TGTGCCAGCAGCTTATTCGCTAGCCCTAACAATGAGCAGTTCTTC
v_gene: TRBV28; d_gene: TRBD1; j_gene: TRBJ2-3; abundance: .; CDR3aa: CASSTGGGTDTQYF; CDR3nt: TGTGCCAGCTCGACAGGGGGAGGCACAGATACGCAGTATTTT
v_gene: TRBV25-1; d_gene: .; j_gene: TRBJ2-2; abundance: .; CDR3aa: CASSDSGSDGELFF; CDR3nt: TGTGCCAGCAGTGATTCGGGGTCAGACGGGGAGCTGTTTTTT
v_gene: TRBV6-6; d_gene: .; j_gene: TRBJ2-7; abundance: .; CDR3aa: CASSPGLTYEQYF; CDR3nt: TGTGCCAGCAGTCCCGGACTCACCTACGAGCAGTACTTC